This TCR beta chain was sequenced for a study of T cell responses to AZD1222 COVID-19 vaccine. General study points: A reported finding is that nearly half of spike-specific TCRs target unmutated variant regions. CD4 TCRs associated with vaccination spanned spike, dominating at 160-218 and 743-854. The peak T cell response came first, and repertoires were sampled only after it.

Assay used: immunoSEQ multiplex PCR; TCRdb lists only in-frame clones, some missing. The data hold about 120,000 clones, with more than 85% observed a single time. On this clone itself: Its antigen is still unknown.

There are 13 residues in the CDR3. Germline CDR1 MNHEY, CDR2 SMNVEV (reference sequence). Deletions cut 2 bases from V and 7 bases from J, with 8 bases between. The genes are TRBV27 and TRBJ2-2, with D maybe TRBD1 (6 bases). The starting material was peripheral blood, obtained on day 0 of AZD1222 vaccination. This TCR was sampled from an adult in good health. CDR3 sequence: CASSLQGFGELFF. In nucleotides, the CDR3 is TGTGCCAGCAGTTTACAGGGGTTCGGGGAGCTGTTTTTT.